This TCR beta chain was recovered during a study of graft-versus-host responses after intestinal transplantation. Study-level background: Recipients got multivisceral, liver-intestinal, or isolated intestinal transplants.

The table came from immunoSEQ multiplex PCR; TCRdb's copy has only in-frame clones and leaves some out. The repertoire consists of some 85,000 clones, with more than 75% occurring once and the leading ten covering around 8%. Study results and caveats: GvH clones occurred in recipient marrow; some first appeared in ileum or blood. GvH clone levels peaked in circulation, and this peak was associated with early post-transplant HvG declines.

Trimming left V 4 bases short and J 8 bases short, with 11 bases between. Germline assignment: CDR1 GTSNPN and CDR2 SVGIG (reference sequence). The CDR3 has 11 amino acids. Note on this clone: Its antigen is currently unknown.

The chain uses TRBV30 and TRBJ1-2; no firm D call. This TCR derives from a human donor who was the organ donor for an intestinal transplant. The material was unstimulated CD8+ T cells sorted from spleen or lymph node cells, obtained before transplant. CDR3 amino acids: CAWINFGGYTF. The CDR3 region has the DNA TGTGCCTGGATCAACTTTGGGGGCTACACCTTC.